This TCR beta chain was sequenced for a study of blood T cell repertoires in COVID-19. Study in general: PBMCs, B-cell-depleted T cells, or T cells provided the cDNA or gDNA that made up the material.

CDR1 SGHKS and CDR2 YYEKEE come from the germline V gene (reference sequence). With V trimmed by 4 bases and J by 2 bases, 5 bases remained unmatched. The CDR3 extends over 15 amino acids. Enrollment of patients from Seattle took place during active infection, with longitudinal follow-up. TCRdb keeps only in-frame clones here, not all; method: immunoSEQ multiplex PCR. The repertoire holds approximately 29,000 clones, 90% to 95% seen once, with 0.65% to 0.85% in the top ten. This clone was recorded once. The receptor was isolated from a woman between 70 and 85 years old with COVID-19, enrolled during active disease. Sequenced material: peripheral blood. The genes are TRBV5-5 and TRBJ1-4; 7 positions agree with TRBD1. The CDR3 spells CASSLRQGTNEKLFF. The CDR3 DNA is TGTGCCAGCAGCCTACGACAGGGCACTAATGAAAAACTGTTTTTT.